Below, 24 T cell receptor beta chains from the same sample are listed, as sequenced in a study of cytomegalovirus exposure and HLA in healthy donors. PCR employed 60 Vbeta and 13 Jbeta primers. This table comes from immunoSEQ multiplex PCR, and its TCRdb copy is limited to in-frame clones, with some not included. This table has 150,000 to 200,000 clones, 75% to 85% appearing once. The sample was PBMCs. All receptors derive from a girl aged 2-15 years in good health and CMV-seropositive.

For the CDR3, the DNA is TGTGCCAGCAGCCATGCCGGGACTAGCAATGAGCAGTTCTTC. Translating gives CASSHAGTSNEQFF. V and J are TRBV4-2 and TRBJ2-1; 8 bases are shared with TRBD2. Per the germline V gene, CDR1 is LGHNA and CDR2 is YNFKEQ. The CDR3 has 14 residues. V gave up 3 bases and J gave up 6 bases; unmatched junction bases: 4.

This chain joins TRBV11-3 and TRBJ2-6; TRBD1 might be the D (6 bases). This CDR3 is 16 amino acids long. Trimming shortened V by 1 base and J by 4 bases, and 11 bases separated the two germline ends. Germline V CDR1 and CDR2: SGHNT, YENEEA. CDR3: CASSLARGDGANVLTF. In DNA, the CDR3 is TGTGCCAGCAGCTTAGCCAGGGGAGACGGGGCCAACGTCCTGACTTTC.

The rearrangement joins TRBV30 to TRBJ1-2, with D unclear. The CDR3 contains 13 residues. Germline V gives CDR1 GTSNPN, CDR2 SVGIG (reference sequence). The V end was cut by 3 bases, the J end by 8 bases, with 16 bases between. DNA of the CDR3: TGTGCCTGGAGGGGCGGCGGGCTGAGGGGCTACACCTTC. It is translated as CAWRGGGLRGYTF.

The chain recombines TRBV5-4 with TRBJ1-1; D is unresolved. Trimming removed 0 bases from V and 4 bases from J, with 16 bases in between. This CDR3 spans 16 amino acids. CDR1 and CDR2 from the germline V gene are SGHNT and YYREEE (reference sequence). The DNA of the CDR3 is TGTGCCAGCAGCTTGGAATTCCGGGGATCGGGCACTGAAGCTTTCTTT. Its protein product is CASSLEFRGSGTEAFF. Supplemented by reference TRBV5-4 and TRBJ1-1, the full variable domain reads ETGVTQSPTHLIKTRGQQVTLRCSSQSGHNTVSWYQQALGQGPQFIFQYYREEENGRGNFPPRFSGLQFPNYSSELNVNALELDDSALYLCASSLEFRGSGTEAFFGQGTRLTVV.

CDR3 region: CAWSVRRQGAGYTF. In DNA form, the CDR3 reads TGTGCCTGGAGTGTACGACGGCAGGGTGCGGGCTACACCTTC. The chain is built from TRBV30 and TRBJ1-2, with a weak D call TRBD1 (5 bases). Germline assignment: CDR1 GTSNPN and CDR2 SVGIG (reference sequence). Between the trimmed V and J ends, which lost 0 bases and 8 bases, there was a span of 16 bases. There are 14 residues in the CDR3.

The V gene is TRBV6-4, the J gene TRBJ2-6; a possible D gene is TRBD2 (6 bases). The CDR3 sequence is 14 residues long. V was trimmed by 6 bases and J by 1 base, leaving 7 bases between them. CDR1 is MRHNA, CDR2 SNTAGT, per germline. CDR3 nucleotide sequence: TGTGCCAGCAGACGGGAGTCTGGGGCCAACGTCCTGACTTTC. It codes for CASRRESGANVLTF.

The chain has TRBV30 and TRBJ2-5; 7 nucleotides align to TRBD2. The CDR3 sequence is 15 residues long. The V and J ends lost 4 bases and 5 bases, in that order; junction bases with no gene match: 13. From germline, CDR1 is GTSNPN and CDR2 SVGIG (reference sequence). The CDR3 region is CAWNNLGGSGETQYF. CDR3 bases: TGTGCCTGGAACAACCTGGGCGGGAGTGGGGAGACCCAGTACTTC.

The rearrangement uses TRBV2 and TRBJ2-3; D might be TRBD2 (5 bases). CDR3 size: 12 residues. V gave up 6 bases and J gave up 10 bases, with 14 bases separating them. Looked up from germline, CDR1 is SNHLY and CDR2 is FYNNEI. CDR3 coding DNA: TGTGCCAGCAGGAAGGACTCGCTGGCGCAGTATTTT. As protein: CASRKDSLAQYF.

This rearrangement joins TRBV7-3 to TRBJ1-2; 9 bases agree with TRBD1. The V gene end was trimmed by 5 bases and the J gene end by 8 bases; junction bases not matched to a gene: 12. The germline CDR1 and CDR2 sequences are SGHTA and FQGTGA. The CDR3 runs to 15 residues. The CDR3 spells CASSLPSPGQGGYTF. CDR3 coding DNA: TGTGCCAGCAGCCTCCCCTCACCGGGACAGGGAGGCTACACCTTC.

This chain joins TRBV6-6 and TRBJ2-7, with TRBD2 identical over 13 bases. Germline V gene data show CDR1 as MNHNY and CDR2 as SVGAGI (reference sequence). This CDR3 comprises 13 residues. Losses at the gene ends were 4 bases for V and 9 bases for J; bases not matched to a gene: 3. This chain's CDR3 is CASSSGLAGVQYF. CDR3 coding DNA: TGTGCCAGCAGTTCCGGACTAGCGGGAGTGCAGTACTTC.

This clone was recorded a few times. The rearrangement joins TRBV7-9 to TRBJ1-1, with TRBD1 matching 8 bases. After removal of 5 bases from V and 0 bases from J, the junction contained 11 bases not matched to a gene. The germline gives CDR1 SEHNR, CDR2 FQNEAQ (reference sequence). CDR3 size: 17 residues. The CDR3 DNA reads as TGTGCCAGCAGCCCCGGGGGCCAGGGGGCCCTGAACACTGAAGCTTTCTTT. Translated, it gives CASSPGGQGALNTEAFF.

J is TRBJ2-1 and V is TRBV11-1; 8 bases are a match to TRBD2. Losses at the gene ends were 4 bases for V and 0 bases for J; bases not matched to a gene: 5. This CDR3 region has 16 residues. From germline, CDR1 is SGHAT and CDR2 FQDESV (reference sequence). CDR3: CASSYLSGTSYNEQFF. The CDR3 coding sequence is TGTGCCAGCAGCTACCTTAGCGGGACCTCCTACAATGAGCAGTTCTTC.

The chain combines TRBV18 with TRBJ1-5; perhaps TRBD1 as D (5 bases). The CDR3 contains 15 residues. V was cut by 4 bases and J by 7 bases, with 17 bases left in between. CDR1 and CDR2 from the germline V gene are KGHSH and LQKENI. CDR3 loop: CASSRGVSSNQPQHF. Written as DNA, the CDR3 is TGTGCCAGCTCACGGGGCGTTAGTTCCAACCAGCCCCAGCATTTT.

The CDR3 is CASSLDRTPHEQYF. The CDR3 coding sequence is TGTGCCAGCAGCCTTGACAGGACCCCCCACGAGCAGTACTTC. V is TRBV7-6 and J is TRBJ2-7; TRBD1 is a possible D gene (6 bases). This CDR3 comprises 14 residues. CDR1 and CDR2 (germline): SGHVS, FNYEAQ. The germline V and J ends were trimmed by 5 bases and 5 bases, with 16 bases remaining between them.

This chain uses TRBV9 with TRBJ2-2; tentative D call: TRBD1 (6 bases). This CDR3 region has 16 residues. Germline CDR1 SGDLS, CDR2 YYNGEE. V was shortened by 3 bases and J by 6 bases, with 18 bases between the two germline ends. CDR3 DNA sequence: TGTGCCAGCAGCGGACCCGACAGGTGGTTCGCCGGGGAGCTGTTTTTT. It translates to CASSGPDRWFAGELFF.

V is TRBV6-6 and J is TRBJ1-5; D is possibly TRBD1 (5 bases). Germline values: CDR1 MNHNY, CDR2 SVGAGI (reference sequence). The CDR3 loop spans 13 amino acids. Trimming cost V 2 bases and J 11 bases, with 13 bases left between them. CDR3 loop: CASSYEPKGAQHF. The CDR3 DNA sequence: TGTGCCAGCAGTTACGAGCCCAAAGGGGCCCAGCATTTT.

The chain has TRBV7-8 and TRBJ2-1, with TRBD2 matching over 14 bases. J gave up 0 bases and V 5 bases, and 12 bases lay outside the gene matches. The CDR3 extends over 20 amino acids. Germline V lookup: CDR1 SGHVS, CDR2 FQNEAQ. The CDR3 loop reads CASSPNRLAGGRSSYNEQFF. In DNA, the CDR3 is TGTGCCAGCAGCCCTAACAGACTAGCGGGAGGGCGGAGCTCCTACAATGAGCAGTTCTTC.

This chain connects TRBV30 to TRBJ2-3; possible D gene TRBD2, 5 bases. CDR1 is GTSNPN, CDR2 SVGIG, per germline (reference sequence). V was cut by 1 base and J by 5 bases, with 10 bases left in between. This CDR3 comprises 13 residues. CDR3 protein: CAWSGGRGDTQYF. The CDR3 coding sequence is TGTGCCTGGAGTGGAGGACGGGGAGATACGCAGTATTTT.

This clone was recorded only once. CDR3: CASSFRPGEGTEAFF. CDR3 coding DNA: TGCGCCAGCAGCTTTAGGCCAGGGGAGGGCACTGAAGCTTTCTTT. The chain is built from TRBV5-1 and TRBJ1-1; perhaps TRBD1 as D (6 bases). V was clipped by 2 bases and J by 4 bases, with 15 bases between them. CDR3 size: 15 residues. In germline, CDR1 is SGHRS, CDR2 YFSETQ.

The genes are TRBV4-1 and TRBJ2-3; 9 bases are shared with TRBD2. The CDR3 spans 20 residues. Germline V gene lookup returns CDR1 MGHRA and CDR2 YSYEKL. V was pared by 3 bases and J by 2 bases, with 18 bases of the junction left unmatched. DNA for the CDR3: TGCGCCAGCAGCCATTACCGACTAGCGGTACGTCTAATCAACACAGATACGCAGTATTTT. Protein sequence: CASSHYRLAVRLINTDTQYF.

This chain connects TRBV5-1 to TRBJ1-2; D perhaps matches TRBD1 (5 bases). Germline CDR1 is SGHRS and CDR2 is YFSETQ. With 0 bases removed from V and 8 bases from J, the gap between germline ends came to 11 bases. The CDR3 covers 13 residues. The CDR3 DNA sequence: TGCGCCAGCAGCTTGGTAGGGGCGAACGGCTACACCTTC. As protein: CASSLVGANGYTF.

The V gene is TRBV10-3, the J gene TRBJ1-1; D remains unclear. Trimming cost V 6 bases and J 5 bases, with 10 bases left between them. CDR1 and CDR2 (germline): ENHRY, SYGVKD. This CDR3 comprises 12 residues. CDR3 sequence: CAIRDAGTEAFF. CDR3 DNA: TGTGCCATCAGGGATGCGGGGACTGAAGCTTTCTTT.

Comment on this clone: Different DNA sequences within this sample yield the same CDR3. In DNA form, the CDR3 reads TGTGCCAGCAGTTCAGGACAGGGCGGCGAGCAGTACTTC. Translated, it gives CASSSGQGGEQYF. V usage is TRBV28 and J usage is TRBJ2-7, with TRBD1 matching over 8 bases. This CDR3 region has 13 residues. Germline V gene data show CDR1 as MDHEN and CDR2 as SYDVKM. The V and J ends lost 4 bases and 6 bases, in that order; junction bases with no gene match: 5.

Concerning this clone itself: An end of the junction differs from the germline gene, which may be a read error. This chain uses TRBV7-3 with TRBJ2-1; D is perhaps TRBD2 (6 bases). The CDR3 length is 15 residues. Germline-derived CDR1 and CDR2 are SGHTA and FQGTGA. CDR3 residues: CASSLTSSVFDEQFF. The CDR3 nucleotides are TGTGCCAGCAGTTTAACTTCTAGCGTCTTCGATGAGCAGTTCTTC. The full variable domain, in which reference TRBV7-3 and TRBJ2-1 provide the parts outside the CDR3, is GAGVSQTPSNKVTEKGKYVELRCDPISGHTALYWYRQSLGQGPEFLIYFQGTGAADDSGLPNDRFFAVRPEGSVSTLKIQRTERGDSAVYLCASSLTSSVFDEQFFGPGTRLTVL.